Described below is a single TCR beta chain sequence and its context. Its antigen target is currently unknown. Per-nucleotide qualities are absent, and no much larger clonotype sits a single base away. These data are taken from a study of blood T cell repertoires in COVID-19 (dated by TCRdb to the early 2020s). About the study as a whole: The collaborator samples originated in the United States, Italy and Spain and spanned the acute and convalescent phases of COVID-19. The samples were drawn from the first 160 participants of the ongoing ImmuneRACE study and from 950 to 1,500 subjects provided by 6 global collaborators. The sample metadata nearly always contained a de-identified subject ID, COVID-19 status, age in years and sex. The repertoires were released in a freely available public database meant as a resource for research on the immune response to SARS-CoV-2. Subjects who had been exposed to COVID-19, were actively infected with it, or had recovered from it provided the deeply sampled blood TCRbeta repertoires that made up the dataset. The prospective study material was composed of cDNA or gDNA derived from T cells, B-cell-depleted T cells, or PBMCs. Where HLA class I and class II types were available, the types were taken from metadata supplied by the sample provider, not from assay-based typing. Overall study outcomes, separate from this receptor: How much clinical and demographic metadata was included differed by source and by participant, and the metadata was provided uncurated.

According to the germline V gene (reference sequence), CDR1 reads MNHEY and CDR2 reads SMNVEV. Its CDR3 holds 16 amino acids, cysteine through phenylalanine. This entry keeps only the CDR3 DNA: 48 bases, framed from base 1. V is shortened by 6 bases, J by 10 bases, and the region joining them spans 22 bases. One collaborating source in Seattle enrolled patients while the patients were actively infected and followed the patients over time throughout the course of disease. Each collaborating institution followed its own protocols to collect whole blood in K2EDTA tubes. Collaborator samples were shipped for TCRbeta analysis as frozen whole blood, isolated PBMCs, or DNA extracted from either sample type. The immunoSEQ Assay, a bias-controlled multiplex PCR, was used to amplify TCRbeta CDR3 regions from genomic DNA. Turning to the authors' computational methods: The number of nucleated cells in each sample was estimated by amplification of reference gene primers within the assay. To quantify the absolute abundance of each unique TCRbeta CDR3 rearrangement, sequence reads were collapsed and filtered. For each sample, productive Simpson clonality was calculated by taking the square root of Simpson's diversity index across productive rearrangements. Not all clones reach the TCRdb copy of this immuneACCESS table, which keeps in-frame sequences only. Checked studies attribute under half of the gap to unresolved V genes and leave the rest unexplained. D and trimming were read from the DNA, whereas the V and J calls and clone size are those reported in that table. The sample has nearly 250,000 clones on record, about 82% of them singletons. Of the sample, about 6% is held by the ten largest clones.

Sample: peripheral blood. The sequence is built from TRBV27 and TRBJ1-6; D gene: possibly TRBD1, on 5 matching bases. The sequence was obtained from a woman older than 75 with COVID-19, enrolled during active disease. The CDR3 reads CASRARSTSRGSPLHF. The base sequence is TGTGCCAGCAGAGCCCGGTCGACTAGTAGGGGATCACCCCTCCACTTT.